This T cell receptor beta chain was recorded in a study of CD8 T cells in Susac syndrome (dated by TCRdb to 2018 to 2020). Study-wide context: The study used repertoire sequencing to test whether antigen drove CD8+ T cell activation and differentiation in Susac syndrome.

Peripheral blood CD8+ and CD4+ T cells from healthy donors, Susac syndrome patients and multiple sclerosis patients were profiled by high-throughput TCR beta sequencing. Healthy donors were age- and sex-matched controls. CD8+ TEMRA cells were enriched by FACS, while bulk CD8+ and CD4+ T cells were purified by magnetic negative isolation. Blood was drawn into EDTA tubes, processed within 24 hours, and PBMCs were isolated by density gradient centrifugation. PBMCs intended for TCR sequencing were cryopreserved in liquid nitrogen and were subsequently thawed in a 37 degrees C water bath. The sorted or isolated CD4+, CD8+ and CD8+ TEMRA cells had a purity of 90% or higher. Study-wide conclusions, independent of this receptor: The TCR sequencing and HLA analysis was acknowledged to have included a relatively small number of individuals.

Turning to this clonotype: This receptor's antigen is unknown. No base quality information exists; no much larger clone differs at one position.

V was cut back by 0 bases and J by 6 bases, leaving a gap of 4 bases between them. For CDR1 and CDR2, the germline V gene (reference sequence) lists SEHNR and FQNEAQ. Taken from cysteine to phenylalanine, the CDR3 has 12 residues. Kept here is only the CDR3 DNA, which spans 36 bases and is read in frame from base 1. RNA was extracted with the RNeasy kit and roughly 0.5 to 1 ug was reverse transcribed using random hexamers. The immunoSEQ multiplex PCR assay, covering 54 Vbeta and 13 Jbeta segments, was used to amplify TCR beta CDR3 regions. PCR amplification bias was corrected using a synthetic template baseline for primer optimization and computational correction. In the original analysis: Reads were assigned to V, D and J genes according to IMGT and analyzed in immunoSEQ Analyzer, with only productive sequences retained. To calculate clonality, Shannon entropy was normalized by log2 of the number of productive unique sequences and then subtracted from one. For each patient and control, public and private clones were evaluated within the 100 most prevalent clones. A clone was defined as Susac-specific if it was absent from the healthy and MS cohorts, from around 960 published viral clones and from other ImmuneACCESS disease sequences. The public reads were reanalyzed by TCRdb: fastp trimming at Q25, MiXCR alignment, in-frame beta chains only. Every CDR3 protein is listed once, alongside the most common genes and DNA of its rows. TCRdb's processing, not the authors', yielded these V and J calls. The sample profile shows under 200,000 distinct CDR3 sequences; around 94% of them were found once. Roughly 0.14% of the sample comes from the top ten.

Input material: CD4+ T cells from PBMCs. This TCR derives from a human donor in good health. The V and J genes are TRBV7-9 and TRBJ2-3; no D segment can be confidently identified. The CDR3 protein is CASSLASDTQYF. The base sequence is TGTGCCAGCAGCTTAGCGTCGGATACGCAGTATTTT.